The next 21 T cell receptor beta chains were all read from a single sample in a study of T cell changes during pregnancy in multiple sclerosis. Libraries were prepared by immunoSEQ multiplex PCR; TCRdb keeps only in-frame clonotypes and omits some of them. The data hold fewer than 30,000 clones, with 90% observed a single time. Source: CD8+ T cells from peripheral blood mononuclear cells, taken in the third trimester of pregnancy. Receptors were obtained from a female donor in good health, enrolled as a control in a pregnancy study.

This sequence joins TRBV29-1 and TRBJ2-1; TRBD1 matches 10 bases. With V trimmed by 7 bases and J by 10 bases, 7 bases remained unmatched. The CDR3 spans 12 residues. The germline V gene encodes CDR1 SQVTM and CDR2 ANQGSEA. DNA of the CDR3: TGCAGCGAGACAGGGGGCTATGGGGAGCAGTTCTTC. This codes for CSETGGYGEQFF.

The chain links TRBV14 to TRBJ1-1; 8 positions match TRBD1. Trimming took 5 bases from V and 2 from J; bases not matched to a gene: 7. The CDR3 loop spans 15 amino acids. The germline V gene encodes CDR1 SGHDN and CDR2 FVKESK. The CDR3 loop is CASSNQGALNTEAFF. The DNA for the CDR3 is TGTGCCAGCAGCAATCAGGGGGCCCTCAACACTGAAGCTTTCTTT.

The chain employs TRBV9 and TRBJ2-3, with 10 bases lining up with TRBD2. The V gene's germline CDR1 is SGDLS and CDR2 YYNGEE. The CDR3 loop spans 17 amino acids. Trimming at V came to 1 base and at J to 3 bases, leaving 8 bases not matched to a gene. In DNA form, the CDR3 reads TGTGCCAGCAGCGTATCAGCGGGGGGGCTTCTTACAGATACGCAGTATTTT. It encodes CASSVSAGGLLTDTQYF.

Of note for this clone: The junction shows a germline mismatch at one end, possibly a read error. V and J are TRBV6-4 and TRBJ2-6; TRBD1 aligns across 8 bases. CDR1 and CDR2 (germline): MRHNA, SNTAGT. The CDR3 is made up of 17 amino acids. The CDR3 loop reads CAGRTGTSGAGANVLTF. The CDR3 DNA reads as TGTGCCGGCAGGACAGGGACCTCGGGGGCTGGGGCCAACGTCCTGACTTTC.

This rearrangement joins TRBV11-3 to TRBJ2-5; 8 bases match TRBD2. Germline CDR1 and CDR2: SGHNT and YENEEA. V was clipped by 1 base and J by 5 bases; unmatched bases: 6. The CDR3 runs to 15 residues. CDR3 sequence reads: CASSLGAGVWETQYF. In DNA form, the CDR3 reads TGTGCCAGCAGCTTAGGAGCGGGGGTCTGGGAGACCCAGTACTTC.

The genes are TRBV5-5 and TRBJ2-7, with no clear D. Germline CDR1 is SGHKS and CDR2 is YYEKEE (reference sequence). The V end was cut by 2 bases, the J end by 6 bases, with 6 bases between. CDR3 length: 11 amino acids. The CDR3 DNA follows: TGTGCCAGCAGCTTTATCGGCGAGCAGTACTTC. Translating gives CASSFIGEQYF.

The CDR3 is CATDPGTGTCEQYF. The CDR3 DNA follows: TGTGCCACCGACCCCGGGACAGGGACCTGCGAGCAGTACTTC. The V gene is TRBV19, the J gene TRBJ2-7, with 9 bases aligning to TRBD1. The germline gives CDR1 LNHDA, CDR2 SQIVND (reference sequence). Unmatched junction bases numbered 13, after V lost 10 bases and J lost 6 bases. The CDR3 has 14 residues.

V and J are TRBV6-1 and TRBJ2-1; 7 bases are a match to TRBD1. Germline values: CDR1 MNHNS, CDR2 SASEGT. This CDR3 region has 16 residues. The trim removed 6 bases at V and 8 bases at J, leaving 16 bases unmatched. The CDR3 sequence: CASRERTGGEGDEQFF. CDR3 nucleotide sequence: TGTGCCAGCAGAGAAAGGACAGGTGGCGAAGGGGATGAGCAGTTCTTC.

This rearrangement joins TRBV5-1 to TRBJ2-7; no definite D call. Trimming took off 7 bases at V and 3 bases at J, with 20 bases between the two ends. Germline values: CDR1 SGHRS, CDR2 YFSETQ. CDR3 length: 15 residues. The CDR3 region has the DNA TGCGCCAGCGGTATAGAGTTCCCAACGATCTACGAGCAGTACTTC. Translation gives CASGIEFPTIYEQYF.

The chain uses TRBV7-9 and TRBJ1-1; no clear D gene. Germline CDR1 and CDR2: SEHNR and FQNEAQ (reference sequence). The germline V and J ends were trimmed by 5 bases and 0 bases, with 4 bases remaining between them. The CDR3 has 12 residues. The CDR3 sequence is CASSHVNTEAFF. As DNA, the CDR3 is TGTGCCAGCAGCCATGTGAACACTGAAGCTTTCTTT. Based on the CDR3 plus reference TRBV7-9 and TRBJ1-1, the full variable domain is DTGVSQNPRHKITKRGQNVTFRCDPISEHNRLYWYRQTLGQGPEFLTYFQNEAQLEKSRLLSDRFSAERPKGSFSTLEIQRTEQGDSAMYLCASSHVNTEAFFGQGTRLTVV.

The chain uses TRBV6-1 and TRBJ2-3, with D possibly matching TRBD2 (5 bases). V gave up 2 bases and J gave up 2 bases, with 17 bases separating them. This CDR3 is 17 amino acids long. From germline, CDR1 is MNHNS and CDR2 SASEGT. CDR3 sequence reads: CASSERRGFTSTDTQYF. CDR3 nucleotide sequence: TGTGCCAGCAGTGAAAGGCGAGGGTTCACGTCCACAGATACGCAGTATTTT.

The gene calls are TRBV4-2 and TRBJ2-7, with D hard to call. V was cut by 2 bases and J by 6 bases, with 11 bases left in between. Germline CDR1 is LGHNA and CDR2 is YNFKEQ. The CDR3 loop spans 13 amino acids. CDR3 residues: CASSQPPSVEQYF. The CDR3 DNA sequence: TGTGCCAGCAGCCAACCCCCATCGGTCGAGCAGTACTTC.

The chain links TRBV19 to TRBJ1-5; weak D call: TRBD1 (6 bases). Germline V CDR1 and CDR2: LNHDA, SQIVND (reference sequence). This CDR3 has 18 residues. The V end was cut by 6 bases, the J end by 0 bases, with 21 bases between. CDR3 in amino acids: CASSLGRDITLSNQPQHF. The DNA of the CDR3 is TGTGCCAGTAGCTTAGGACGGGACATCACTCTTAGCAATCAGCCCCAGCATTTT.

The chain employs TRBV7-9 and TRBJ2-1, with 7 nucleotides matching TRBD2. This CDR3 spans 16 amino acids. The trim removed 3 bases at V and 6 bases at J, leaving 11 bases unmatched. Germline CDR1 and CDR2: SEHNR and FQNEAQ (reference sequence). The CDR3 spells CASSFGTTLVLNEQFF. CDR3 DNA sequence: TGTGCCAGCAGCTTCGGGACTACCCTCGTCCTCAATGAGCAGTTCTTC.

This clone was recorded once. V usage is TRBV15 and J usage is TRBJ1-2; 9 bases match TRBD1. The J segment lost 5 bases and the V segment lost 0 bases, leaving 4 bases of the junction unmatched. Germline V CDR1 and CDR2: LNHNV, YYDKDF (reference sequence). The CDR3 totals 15 residues. In DNA, the CDR3 is TGTGCCACCAGCAGAGATAGGGGACAGGGTTATGGCTACACCTTC. It is translated as CATSRDRGQGYGYTF.

The chain uses TRBV11-1 and TRBJ2-2; 9 bases fit TRBD1. The CDR3 covers 16 residues. From germline, CDR1 is SGHAT and CDR2 FQDESV (reference sequence). V lost 3 bases and J lost 3; bases outside the gene matches: 5. CDR3 sequence: CASSFQGQGYTGELFF. CDR3 DNA sequence: TGTGCCAGCAGCTTTCAGGGACAGGGATACACCGGGGAGCTGTTTTTT.

The chain employs TRBV7-8 and TRBJ2-7; D perhaps matches TRBD1 (6 bases). The CDR3 has 15 amino acids. Deletions cut 0 bases from V and 3 bases from J, with 12 bases between. CDR1 and CDR2 from the germline V gene are SGHVS and FQNEAQ. CDR3 residues: CASSLALSGVYEQYF. As DNA, the CDR3 is TGTGCCAGCAGCTTAGCGCTGTCAGGGGTCTACGAGCAGTACTTC.

V is TRBV9 and J is TRBJ2-7; 7 bases agree with TRBD1. Germline V gives CDR1 SGDLS, CDR2 YYNGEE. The V segment lost 3 bases and the J segment 3 bases; nucleotides outside the gene matches: 0. This CDR3 is built from 12 residues. CDR3 sequence reads: CASSGQGYEQYF. In DNA form, the CDR3 reads TGTGCCAGCAGCGGACAGGGCTACGAGCAGTACTTC.

The rearrangement joins TRBV4-1 to TRBJ1-6; D gene unclear. The V and J ends lost 1 base and 0 bases respectively, with 4 bases between them. The V gene's germline CDR1 is MGHRA and CDR2 YSYEKL. The CDR3 extends over 15 amino acids. CDR3 coding DNA: TGCGCCAGCAGCCAAGGGAGCTCCTATAATTCACCCCTCCACTTT. It yields the protein CASSQGSSYNSPLHF.

This clone has a handful of counts. This chain links TRBV7-9 with TRBJ1-2; 7 positions match TRBD1. CDR3 length: 17 residues. CDR1 is SEHNR and CDR2 is FQNEAQ in the germline V gene (reference sequence). V dropped 1 base and J dropped 0; count of bases not matched to a gene: 8. CDR3 in DNA: TGTGCCAGCAGCTTAGTGGGGACAGTTTTGACTAACTATGGCTACACCTTC. This sequence encodes CASSLVGTVLTNYGYTF.

The chain is built from TRBV6-4 and TRBJ2-6; D is possibly TRBD2 (6 bases). V lost 0 bases, J lost 0 bases, and 6 bases lay in between. The CDR3 sequence is 16 residues long. The V gene's germline CDR1 is MRHNA and CDR2 SNTAGT. CDR3 protein: CASSDSGLSGANVLTF. In DNA form, the CDR3 reads TGTGCCAGCAGTGACTCGGGACTCTCTGGGGCCAACGTCCTGACTTTC.